The subject of this entry is one T cell receptor beta chain. This sample was taken from a study of blood T cell repertoires in COVID-19. Across the whole study: Specimens from acute and convalescent COVID-19 originated in the United States, Italy and Spain. The cDNA or gDNA used as material had been derived from T cells, B-cell-depleted T cells, or PBMCs.

Original methodology: The authors estimated nucleated cell counts from reference gene primer amplification. This table comes from immunoSEQ multiplex PCR, and its TCRdb copy is limited to in-frame clones, with some not included. D and trimming were read from the DNA, whereas the V and J calls and clone size are those reported in that table. The table records about 120,000 clones, around four fifths of them present only once. The CDR3 is made up of 16 amino acids. Germline values: CDR1 MGHRA, CDR2 YSYEKL. The trim removed 4 bases at V and 5 bases at J, leaving 6 bases unmatched. The sequenced sample was peripheral blood. This sequence joins TRBV4-1 and TRBJ2-7; 15 nucleotides agree with TRBD2. The sequence derives from a man aged 55-75 years with acute or convalescent COVID-19. The CDR3 here is CASSRGLAGGLDEQYF. The CDR3 DNA is TGCGCCAGCAGCCGGGGACTAGCGGGAGGTCTGGACGAGCAGTACTTC.